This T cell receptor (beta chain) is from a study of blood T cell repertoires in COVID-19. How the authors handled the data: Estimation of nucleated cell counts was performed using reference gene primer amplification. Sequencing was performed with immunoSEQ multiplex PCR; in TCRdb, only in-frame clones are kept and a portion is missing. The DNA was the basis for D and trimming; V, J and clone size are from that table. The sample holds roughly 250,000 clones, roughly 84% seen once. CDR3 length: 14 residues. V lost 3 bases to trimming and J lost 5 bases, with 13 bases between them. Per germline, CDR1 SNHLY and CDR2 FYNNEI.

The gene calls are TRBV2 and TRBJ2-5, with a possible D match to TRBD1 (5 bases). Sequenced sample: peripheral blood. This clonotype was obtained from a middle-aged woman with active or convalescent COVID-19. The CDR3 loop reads CASSDRTLGETQYF. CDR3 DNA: TGTGCCAGCAGTGACCGGACATTAGGGGAGACCCAGTACTTC.